This T cell receptor beta chain was sequenced during a study of blood T cell repertoires in COVID-19. About the research overall: The cDNA or gDNA used as material had been derived from T cells, B-cell-depleted T cells, or PBMCs.

There are 15 residues in the CDR3. Germline values: CDR1 ENHRY, CDR2 SYGVKD. V gave up 2 bases and J gave up 5 bases; unmatched junction bases: 5. Methods used by the authors: Estimated nucleated cell counts came from reference gene primer amplification. Profiling relied on immunoSEQ multiplex PCR, and the TCRdb table lists in-frame clones only, not all of them. The V and J calls and clone size are taken from that table; D and trimming were inferred from the DNA. Here the sample spans 130,000 to 150,000 clones, about 84% being singletons. This clone was observed a handful of times. The chain is built from TRBV10-3 and TRBJ2-2, with 7 bases that match TRBD1. The receptor was isolated from a man between 60 and 75 years old with active or convalescent COVID-19. The sample consisted of peripheral blood. This chain's CDR3 is CAISETGEGTGELFF. As DNA, the CDR3 is TGTGCCATCAGTGAGACAGGGGAAGGGACCGGGGAGCTGTTTTTT.